The next 21 T cell receptor beta chains were all read from a single sample in a study of blood T cell repertoires in COVID-19. The repertoire was sequenced with immunoSEQ multiplex PCR; TCRdb's copy has only in-frame clones and lacks some. The sample shows around 290,000 clones, 80% to 90% of them seen only once. Specimen: peripheral blood. The receptors were sampled from a man aged 35-49 years with acute or convalescent COVID-19.

V is TRBV13 and J is TRBJ2-3; 9 bases are a match to TRBD2. The CDR3 consists of 14 residues. Germline CDR1 is PRHDT and CDR2 is FYEKMQ (reference sequence). V lost 5 bases to trimming and J lost 5 bases; unmatched junction nucleotides: 5. CDR3 sequence (DNA): TGTGCCAGCAGCCTTCCGACTAGCGGAGATACGCAGTATTTT. Protein product: CASSLPTSGDTQYF.

This chain links TRBV10-3 with TRBJ2-2, with a possible D match to TRBD2 (5 bases). The germline CDR1 and CDR2 sequences are ENHRY and SYGVKD. Trimming cost V 9 bases and J 6 bases, with 11 bases left between them. The CDR3 has 12 amino acids. This CDR3 is CAISDPPGELFF. The CDR3 coding sequence is TGTGCCATTAGCGACCCCCCCGGGGAGCTGTTTTTT.

V and J are TRBV19 and TRBJ1-2; the match to TRBD1 covers 8 bases. V lost 3 bases, J lost 4 bases, and 7 bases stayed unmatched. The CDR3 extends over 15 amino acids. Germline V gene data show CDR1 as LNHDA and CDR2 as SQIVND (reference sequence). CDR3 sequence: CASSIMDREGYGYTF. DNA of the CDR3: TGTGCCAGTAGTATTATGGACAGGGAGGGCTATGGCTACACCTTC.

The chain couples TRBV9 to TRBJ1-1, with 8 bases fitting TRBD1. The V gene's germline CDR1 is SGDLS and CDR2 YYNGEE. V was pared by 3 bases and J by 4 bases, with 5 bases of the junction left unmatched. The CDR3 contains 14 residues. The CDR3 DNA sequence: TGTGCCAGCAGCGAATTACAGGGGGGCACTGAAGCTTTCTTT. It codes for CASSELQGGTEAFF.

The V and J genes are TRBV6-1 and TRBJ1-2; possible D gene TRBD1, 5 bases. The ends were cut back, 2 bases at V and 5 bases at J, with 15 bases in the middle. Per germline, CDR1 MNHNS and CDR2 SASEGT. This CDR3 comprises 15 residues. CDR3 in amino acids: CASSEFKGARYGYTF. Here the CDR3 DNA reads TGTGCCAGCAGTGAATTTAAAGGGGCCCGGTATGGCTACACCTTC.

This chain joins TRBV5-1 and TRBJ2-1; TRBD1 matches at 9 bases. With 0 bases clipped from V and 4 bases from J, the junction kept 2 bases outside the gene matches. Germline V gene lookup returns CDR1 SGHRS and CDR2 YFSETQ. This CDR3 has 15 residues. As DNA, the CDR3 is TGCGCCAGCAGCTTGGCACAGGGGGCATACAATGAGCAGTTCTTC. Translation: CASSLAQGAYNEQFF.

The chain uses TRBV19 and TRBJ2-3; the D gene is possibly TRBD1 (5 bases). V shed 6 bases and J shed 8 bases, with 15 bases lying between them. Germline V gene lookup returns CDR1 LNHDA and CDR2 SQIVND (reference sequence). The CDR3 is 13 amino acids. CDR3 in DNA: TGTGCCAGTAGCAGGGTCGGCGGAGCTACGCAGTATTTT. Its protein is CASSRVGGATQYF.

V gene TRBV19 combines with J gene TRBJ1-1, with D possibly matching TRBD1 (5 bases). This CDR3 spans 13 amino acids. The germline CDR1 and CDR2 sequences are LNHDA and SQIVND (reference sequence). V lost 8 bases and J lost 1, with 11 bases in between. The DNA for the CDR3 is TGTGCCAGTGCCTTCGACAGGAACACTGAAGCTTTCTTT. It is translated as CASAFDRNTEAFF. Together with reference TRBV19 and TRBJ1-1, the CDR3 gives the full variable domain: DGGITQSPKYLFRKEGQNVTLSCEQNLNHDAMYWYRQDPGQGLRLIYYSQIVNDFQKGDIAEGYSVSREKKESFPLTVTSAQKNPTAFYLCASAFDRNTEAFFGQGTRLTVV.

This sequence joins TRBV24-1 and TRBJ2-7; 7 bases are a match to TRBD1. Germline CDR1 KGHDR, CDR2 SFDVKD. The CDR3 sequence is 13 residues long. With V trimmed by 2 bases and J by 5 bases, 2 bases remained unmatched. The CDR3 region is CATSDYRGDEQYF. The DNA of the CDR3 is TGTGCCACCAGTGATTACAGGGGAGACGAGCAGTACTTC.

The chain links TRBV5-1 to TRBJ1-1; the D gene is possibly TRBD1 (5 bases). Trimming removed 3 bases at V and 1 base at J, with 13 bases between. CDR3 length: 15 amino acids. CDR1 SGHRS and CDR2 YFSETQ come from the germline V gene. CDR3 bases: TGCGCCAGCAGCTCACTGACAGTCGGGAACACTGAAGCTTTCTTT. Amino acids: CASSSLTVGNTEAFF.

CDR3 residues: CASSFSDRITDTQYF. CDR3 bases: TGTGCCAGCAGCTTCTCGGACAGGATCACAGATACGCAGTATTTT. The chain uses TRBV3-1 (or the pseudogene TRBV3-2) and TRBJ2-3, with 7 nucleotides matching TRBD1. CDR3 length: 15 residues. Germline CDR1 LGHDT, CDR2 YNNKEL (reference sequence). V lost 5 bases and J lost 2; bases outside the gene matches: 7.

This chain uses TRBV7-2 with TRBJ2-7; possible D gene TRBD2, 6 bases. Trimming took 5 bases from V and 5 from J, leaving 16 bases between them. This CDR3 is 14 amino acids long. CDR1 and CDR2 from the germline V gene are SGHTA and FQGNSA. In nucleotides, the CDR3 is TGTGCCAGCAGCCCTGCGGAGGGGCTCCACGAGCAGTACTTC. Translated, it gives CASSPAEGLHEQYF.

This sequence joins TRBV6-5 and TRBJ1-2; 9 bases agree with TRBD1. The V and J ends lost 4 bases and 7 bases, in that order; junction bases with no gene match: 10. The CDR3 covers 15 residues. Germline CDR1 MNHEY, CDR2 SVGAGI. Here the CDR3 reads CASSSPTGGTGGYTF. CDR3 bases: TGTGCCAGCAGTTCCCCGACAGGGGGGACGGGTGGCTACACCTTC.

This chain joins TRBV18 and TRBJ1-5; 10 bases are a match to TRBD1. The junction had 4 bases not matched to a gene; V was cut back by 4 bases and J by 7 bases. The length of the CDR3 is 14 residues. Germline V gene data show CDR1 as KGHSH and CDR2 as LQKENI. In nucleotides, the CDR3 is TGTGCCAGCTCACTGACAGGGGGCGAGCAGCCCCAGCATTTT. Translation gives CASSLTGGEQPQHF.

This chain uses TRBV19 with TRBJ2-7, with 9 nucleotides matching TRBD2. Trimming removed 7 bases from V and 0 bases from J; junction bases left unmatched: 7. Germline CDR1 and CDR2: LNHDA and SQIVND (reference sequence). This CDR3 contains 15 residues. CDR3 in DNA: TGTGCCAGTAAGGCTAGCGGGGCATCCTCCTACGAGCAGTACTTC. This gives the protein CASKASGASSYEQYF.

CDR3 residues: CASSPGLGGPDTQYF. The CDR3 DNA reads TGTGCCAGCAGTCCGGGACTAGGTGGGCCAGATACGCAGTATTTT. This chain links TRBV2 with TRBJ2-3; 8 bases match TRBD2. CDR1 SNHLY and CDR2 FYNNEI come from the germline V gene. V was clipped by 5 bases and J by 4 bases; unmatched bases: 8. The CDR3 extends over 15 amino acids.

CDR3: CASSFTGNPGNTIYF. The CDR3 DNA follows: TGCGCCAGCAGCTTTACAGGTAACCCTGGAAACACCATATATTTT. The J gene is TRBJ1-3, the V gene TRBV5-1; D perhaps matches TRBD1 (5 bases). V was clipped by 2 bases and J by 2 bases, with 11 bases between them. This CDR3 has 15 amino acids. Germline V CDR1 and CDR2: SGHRS, YFSETQ.

The chain couples TRBV4-1 to TRBJ1-6, with D uncertain. Germline CDR1 and CDR2: MGHRA and YSYEKL. The CDR3 is 14 amino acids. V lost 6 bases, J lost 9 bases, and 15 bases lay in between. The CDR3 sequence: CASSQKRDSSPLHF. DNA for the CDR3: TGCGCCAGCAGTCAAAAGAGGGATAGTTCACCCCTCCACTTT.

The chain employs TRBV5-1 and TRBJ1-4; 9 bases line up with TRBD1. CDR3 length equals 14 residues. Germline V gives CDR1 SGHRS, CDR2 YFSETQ. The V segment lost 3 bases and the J segment 8 bases; nucleotides outside the gene matches: 5. As DNA, the CDR3 is TGCGCCAGCAGCTCACAGGGGGCTAGCGAAAAACTGTTTTTT. The encoded protein is CASSSQGASEKLFF.

The J gene is TRBJ1-2, the V gene TRBV5-6, with 7 bases lining up with TRBD1. Unmatched junction bases numbered 8, after V lost 3 bases and J lost 6 bases. The germline CDR1 and CDR2 sequences are SGHDT and YYEEEE. CDR3 length equals 14 residues. In nucleotides, the CDR3 is TGTGCCAGCAGCTCTCCGACAGGGCTCCATGGCTACACCTTC. It is translated as CASSSPTGLHGYTF.

CDR3 sequence reads: CASNLLPVWRAGHSNQPQHF. The CDR3 nucleotides are TGTGCCAGCAACTTACTCCCGGTATGGAGGGCGGGCCACAGCAATCAGCCCCAGCATTTT. The chain links TRBV27 to TRBJ1-5; no reliable D call. Germline assignment: CDR1 MNHEY and CDR2 SMNVEV (reference sequence). V lost 7 bases and J lost 1, with 29 bases in between. This CDR3 has 20 amino acids.